This TCR beta chain comes out of a study of post-analysis software for immune sequencing data (dated by TCRdb to the mid-2010s). Background for the entire study: Relapsing-remitting, secondary progressive and progressive-relapsing multiple sclerosis were recorded as disease courses, and subtype annotation was lacking for some patients. A subset of samples was prepared in parallel using single-end sample barcoding, then pooled and co-amplified after Illumina adapter ligation. The multiple sclerosis patient repertoires were compared with ten to eleven previously published healthy control repertoires from donors aged roughly 6 to 25 years.

This clonotype has a handful of counts. There is no known antigen for this receptor. Base qualities are not provided; no much larger clone lies one nucleotide away. What the study reported, not specific to this receptor: Normalized Chao1 diversity was significantly lower in multiple sclerosis patients than controls, suggesting substantial peripheral T-cell clonal expansion. The multiple sclerosis patient group was slightly younger than the control group. Strong co-clustering of samples prepared in the same batch was shown by direct clustering with F measure, prompting a batch-effect correction. Patients showed significantly higher frequencies than controls for a handful of TRBV segments, among them TRBV5-6, TRBV5-1 and TRBV20-1.

Receptor amplification or capture employed PCR. The sequencer listed for this sample is Illumina HiSeq 2500. To reduce PCR and sequencing biases, unique molecular identifiers were incorporated into the TCR beta cDNA libraries. Per 1 to 10 million input T cells, approximately 500,000 cDNA molecules were obtained, such that each molecule approximated one T cell. The patient libraries were prepared and sequenced using the same protocol as the earlier healthy control dataset. Samples belonging to the same batch were prepared together, multiplexed and sequenced on a shared HiSeq lane. The paper's data handling went like this. Raw barcoded reads were processed with MIGEC, discarding single-read molecular identifier groups before consensus assembly and CDR3 extraction. VDJtools was used for post-analysis of the clonotype tables, and diversity was normalized by down-sampling every dataset to the size of the smallest sample. Repertoire overlap clustering matched CDR3 amino acid but not nucleotide sequences to correct batch-related cross-sample contamination. TCRdb passed the public sequencing reads through fastp at Q25 and MiXCR, retaining productive beta sequences. One record per CDR3 amino acid sequence lists the most common genes and DNA. The V and J calls reflect TCRdb's pipeline rather than the authors' work. The sample table records about 430,000 distinct CDR3 sequences; roughly 40% of these occur just once. The top ten clonotypes cover 7.6% of the sample.

CDR3 length: 16 amino acids, cysteine to phenylalanine. Only the CDR3 region is kept as DNA, spanning 48 bases read in frame from base 1. Ends trimmed: V by 3 bases, J by 8 bases; bases unmatched to a gene: 15. Sequences ENHRY (CDR1) and SYGVKD (CDR2) are obtained from the germline V gene. TCR beta repertoires were profiled from peripheral blood of roughly 13 young patients with multiple sclerosis to demonstrate the VDJtools post-analysis software. The patients with multiple sclerosis were children and adolescents between roughly 6 and 17 years of age. The sequence derives from a girl aged 2 to 10 with multiple sclerosis. The V and J genes are TRBV10-3 and TRBJ1-2; 7 nucleotides in the junction match TRBD1. The material sequenced was blood. The CDR3 protein sequence reads: CAISDPYRGTSQGYTF. The nucleotide sequence is TGTGCCATCAGTGACCCGTACAGGGGAACGTCTCAGGGCTACACCTTC.